The source of this T cell receptor (beta chain) is a study of T cell responses to AZD1222 COVID-19 vaccine. Here immunoSEQ multiplex PCR was the method, and the copy in TCRdb shows in-frame clones only, minus some. Seen here are approximately 84,000 clones, 75% to 90% observed once, and the top ten hold just over 30%. CDR1 is SGHTA, CDR2 FQGNSA, per germline. The CDR3 is made up of 16 amino acids. Study-wide results and caveats: Once two AZD1222 doses were given, Spike-specific TCR breadth and depth went up. Without day 14 samples, only post-peak T cell repertoires were studied.

Regarding this clone: Its antigen is undetermined. Germline and junction disagree at one end, which may indicate a read error. In the same sample, other DNA sequences code for this CDR3.

The V call is TRBV7-2, the J call TRBJ2-7; 12 nucleotides match TRBD2. The sequenced sample was peripheral blood, obtained on day 0 of AZD1222 vaccination. The receptor was isolated from an adult in good health. The CDR3, as DNA: TGTGCCAGTAGCTTAGTACTAGCGGGAGGTTTCTACGAGCAGTACTTC. It translates to CASSLVLAGGFYEQYF.